The source of this T cell receptor (beta chain) is a study of T cells after yellow fever vaccination. On the study more broadly: Low-cell-number fractions underwent preparation using SMART-Seq v4 Ultra Low Input. Whole-study findings and limits: In post-booster samples, most primary-vaccination clones reappeared (under 98% CD4, approximately 91% CD8).

This clonotype was observed many times. What it binds is not known. The TCR cDNA carried a universal primer site and UMIs from 5'RACE template switching. Using its own MiXCR run on the 5' RACE reads, TCRdb lists one record per CDR3 protein. This table holds 150,000 to 200,000 distinct CDR3 sequences, 6% to 7.5% found once. CDR1 is SGHTA and CDR2 is FQGNSA in the germline V gene. CDR3 length: 15 amino acids. Unmatched junction bases numbered 5, after V lost 4 bases and J lost 5 bases. The sequenced sample was CD4+ T cells sorted from PBMCs, obtained about 5 days after the first yellow fever vaccination. V is TRBV7-2 and J is TRBJ1-5; 10 bases match TRBD1. This receptor was taken from a man aged 18 to 29 who received the YFV17D yellow fever vaccine. CDR3: CASSSMDRGDQPQHF. The DNA for the CDR3 is TGTGCCAGCAGCTCGATGGACAGGGGGGATCAGCCCCAGCATTTT.